The 18 T cell receptor beta chains below come from one sample, sequenced in a study of T cells in tuberculosis. Regarding time point: new active TB diagnosis, blood taken before or within 7 days of starting treatment. The repertoire was sequenced with immunoSEQ multiplex PCR; TCRdb's copy has only in-frame clones and lacks some. The repertoire has about 38,000 clones, approximately 94% of them found once; the top ten carry roughly 4%. Sequences were derived from PBMCs, sampled at tuberculosis diagnosis. Receptor source: an adult with tuberculosis.

The rearrangement links TRBV5-4 to TRBJ1-3; TRBD1 might be the D (5 bases). V was clipped by 0 bases and J by 4 bases, with 8 bases between them. The CDR3 covers 14 residues. CDR1 is SGHNT and CDR2 is YYREEE in the germline V gene (reference sequence). DNA for the CDR3: TGTGCCAGCAGCTTGGCAGGGCGGGGAAACACCATATATTTT. It yields the protein CASSLAGRGNTIYF.

V gene TRBV12-5 combines with J gene TRBJ1-6; tentatively, D is TRBD1 (6 bases). Germline V gives CDR1 LGHNT, CDR2 FRNRAP. The CDR3 contains 14 residues. The ends were cut back, 4 bases at V and 10 bases at J, with 14 bases in the middle. CDR3 region: CASGSGQTGSPLHF. The CDR3 DNA follows: TGTGCTAGTGGTTCAGGACAGACCGGATCACCCCTCCACTTT.

The chain combines TRBV11-2 with TRBJ2-7, with TRBD1 matching 7 bases. Germline assignment: CDR1 SGHAT and CDR2 FQNNGV. The J segment lost 4 bases and the V segment lost 5 bases, leaving 20 bases of the junction unmatched. This CDR3 comprises 18 residues. DNA for the CDR3: TGTGCCAGCAGCCCTACGAACAGACACAGGGGCGACGTATACGAGCAGTACTTC. As protein: CASSPTNRHRGDVYEQYF.

The gene calls are TRBV2 and TRBJ2-3, with TRBD1 as a possible D gene (6 bases). This CDR3 is 14 amino acids long. Germline CDR1 SNHLY, CDR2 FYNNEI. V was shortened by 8 bases and J by 0 bases, with 12 bases between the two germline ends. The CDR3 is CASQGFWSTDTQYF. In DNA form, the CDR3 reads TGTGCCAGCCAGGGGTTTTGGAGCACAGATACGCAGTATTTT.

This clone is a singleton in its sample. The chain couples TRBV6-5 to TRBJ1-2, with 10 bases aligning to TRBD1. Looked up from germline, CDR1 is MNHEY and CDR2 is SVGAGI. The CDR3 length is 15 residues. V lost 7 bases and J lost 2; bases outside the gene matches: 7. The DNA of the CDR3 is TGTGCCAGCAAATGGGGGGGACAGGGGAACTATGGCTACACCTTC. Translated: CASKWGGQGNYGYTF.

The J gene is TRBJ2-7, the V gene TRBV12-5; possible D gene TRBD1, 5 bases. Trimming removed 1 base at V and 3 bases at J, with 7 bases between. CDR3 size: 13 residues. CDR1 and CDR2 (germline): LGHNT, FRNRAP. The chain's CDR3 is CASGLGQSYEQYF. CDR3 bases: TGTGCTAGTGGTTTGGGACAGAGCTACGAGCAGTACTTC.

This clone was seen only once. The chain carries TRBV30 and TRBJ2-2; D perhaps matches TRBD1 (6 bases). The V and J ends lost 1 base and 7 bases respectively, with 16 bases between them. The germline CDR1 and CDR2 sequences are GTSNPN and SVGIG (reference sequence). This CDR3 is 15 amino acids long. The CDR3 DNA is TGTGCCTGGAGTGCCGGAACAGGGTGGGGCGGGGAGCTGTTTTTT. It is translated as CAWSAGTGWGGELFF.

This chain joins TRBV21-1 and TRBJ1-2. TRBV21-1 is classified as a pseudogene. There are 14 residues in the CDR3. As DNA, the CDR3 is TGTGCCAGCAGCAGAGCGTCCAAAGCCTATGGCTACACCTTC. Translated, it gives CASSRASKAYGYTF.

V is TRBV7-9 and J is TRBJ1-4; 7 bases fit TRBD1. Germline CDR1 is SEHNR and CDR2 is FQNEAQ (reference sequence). The CDR3 is 15 residues long. With 3 bases clipped from V and 5 bases from J, the junction kept 6 bases outside the gene matches. CDR3 coding DNA: TGTGCCAGCAGCTTTAGTTCAGGGGGAAATGAAAAACTGTTTTTT. Amino acids: CASSFSSGGNEKLFF. Full variable domain (rest looked up from reference TRBV7-9 and TRBJ1-4): DTGVSQNPRHKITKRGQNVTFRCDPISEHNRLYWYRQTLGQGPEFLTYFQNEAQLEKSRLLSDRFSAERPKGSFSTLEIQRTEQGDSAMYLCASSFSSGGNEKLFFGSGTQLSVL.

The CDR3 DNA is TGTGCCAGCAGCGCCGAACTAGCGGGGGGGGACAATGAGCAGTTCTTC. Translation: CASSAELAGGDNEQFF. The chain uses TRBV11-3 and TRBJ2-1, with TRBD2 identical over 13 bases. V gave up 5 bases and J gave up 5 bases; unmatched junction bases: 6. Germline V lookup: CDR1 SGHNT, CDR2 YENEEA. The CDR3 consists of 16 residues.

The rearrangement joins TRBV6-6 to TRBJ2-5, with D tentatively TRBD2 (5 bases). This CDR3 spans 12 amino acids. Germline CDR1 is MNHNY and CDR2 is SVGAGI (reference sequence). Deletions cut 5 bases from V and 4 bases from J, with 8 bases between. CDR3 in DNA: TGTGCCAGCAGTCCGGCGGGAGAGACCCAGTACTTC. It is translated as CASSPAGETQYF.

The J gene is TRBJ2-7, the V gene TRBV7-3; 7 bases are a match to TRBD2. The CDR3 has 13 residues. Losses at the gene ends were 2 bases for V and 7 bases for J; bases not matched to a gene: 5. From germline, CDR1 is SGHTA and CDR2 FQGTGA. CDR3 protein: CASSLSNSGEQYF. CDR3 coding DNA: TGTGCCAGCAGCTTATCTAATAGCGGGGAGCAGTACTTC.

CDR3 bases: TGTGCCAGCAGCTTAGGAGTAGGGAGGTCTAGCACAGATACGCAGTATTTT. This sequence encodes CASSLGVGRSSTDTQYF. The V call is TRBV11-2, the J call TRBJ2-3, with D maybe TRBD2 (6 bases). Germline CDR1 reads SGHAT; CDR2 reads FQNNGV. Trimming left V 1 base short and J 0 bases short, with 14 bases between. This CDR3 region has 17 residues.

The V and J genes are TRBV2 and TRBJ1-5; D is unclear. The CDR3 covers 15 residues. V was clipped by 4 bases and J by 3 bases, with 13 bases between them. CDR1 is SNHLY and CDR2 is FYNNEI in the germline V gene. The CDR3 DNA is TGTGCCAGCAGTGCGTCTCACAGAGTCAATCAGCCCCAGCATTTT. This sequence encodes CASSASHRVNQPQHF.

V usage is TRBV9 and J usage is TRBJ1-4, with 7 positions matching TRBD1. Germline V gene data show CDR1 as SGDLS and CDR2 as YYNGEE. The CDR3 is 15 residues long. The ends lost 0 bases at V and 8 bases at J; junction bases unmatched: 7. In DNA, the CDR3 is TGTGCCAGCAGCGTAGATTGGGACAGTTACGAAAAACTGTTTTTT. Translating gives CASSVDWDSYEKLFF.

The chain combines TRBV6-5 with TRBJ1-2, with D possibly TRBD1 on 5 matching bases. V lost 2 bases and J lost 7, with 11 bases in between. The CDR3 spans 13 residues. CDR1 and CDR2 (germline): MNHEY, SVGAGI. The CDR3 is CASSYDSFGGYTF. CDR3 DNA: TGTGCCAGCAGTTACGACAGTTTTGGTGGCTACACCTTC.

The rearrangement links TRBV2 to TRBJ1-2, with 7 bases that match TRBD1. V gave up 5 bases and J gave up 2 bases; unmatched junction bases: 8. Germline values: CDR1 SNHLY, CDR2 FYNNEI. The CDR3 is made up of 15 amino acids. The CDR3 here is CASSSRSGQNYGYTF. DNA of the CDR3: TGTGCCAGCAGTTCTCGATCGGGACAGAACTATGGCTACACCTTC.

The chain uses TRBV25-1 and TRBJ2-1, with TRBD1 matching 8 bases. V trimming: 2 bases; J trimming: 7 bases; junction bases outside the gene matches: 7. From germline, CDR1 is MGHDK and CDR2 SYGVNS. The CDR3 length is 15 residues. This CDR3 is CASSEPGGRINEQFF. The DNA of the CDR3 is TGTGCCAGCAGTGAACCAGGGGGCCGGATAAATGAGCAGTTCTTC.